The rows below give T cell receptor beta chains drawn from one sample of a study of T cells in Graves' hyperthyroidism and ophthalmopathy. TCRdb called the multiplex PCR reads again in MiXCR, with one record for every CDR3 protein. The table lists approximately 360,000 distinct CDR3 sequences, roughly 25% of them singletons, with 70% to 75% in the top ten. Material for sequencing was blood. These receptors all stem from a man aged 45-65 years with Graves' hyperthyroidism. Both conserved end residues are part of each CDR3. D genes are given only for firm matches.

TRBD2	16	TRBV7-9	CASSSYITSGTDEQFF
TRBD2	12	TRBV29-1	CSVGTSRETQYF
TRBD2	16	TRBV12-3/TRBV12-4	CASIGTSGRNSYEQYF
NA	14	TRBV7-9	CASSLIERYYGYTF
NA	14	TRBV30	CAWSADKSADTQYF
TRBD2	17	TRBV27	CASSLWSSAGGGETQYF
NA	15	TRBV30	CAWSVYGRGAGELFF
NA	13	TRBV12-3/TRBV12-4	CASTWEGNTEAFF
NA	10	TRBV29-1	CSARGTEAFF
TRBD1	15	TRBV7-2	CASSDRTGHNQPQHF
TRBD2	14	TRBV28	CVSSGEGNTGELFF
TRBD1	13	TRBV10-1	CASSRDSAYEQYF
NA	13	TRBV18	CASSPPSEETQYF
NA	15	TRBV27	CASSPGTRLVDEQFF
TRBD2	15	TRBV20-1	CSASKSGGGRPEQYF
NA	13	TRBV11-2	CASSLDLGDTQYF
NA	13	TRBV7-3	CASSFQLPYEQFF
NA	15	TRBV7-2	CASSLSGAGYTEAFF
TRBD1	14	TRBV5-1	CASTFTGAGNEQFF
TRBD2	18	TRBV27	CASTVRLAGPGDTDTQYF
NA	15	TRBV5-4	CASSAGALDTGELFF
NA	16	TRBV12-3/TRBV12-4	CASTPRGASYLETQYF
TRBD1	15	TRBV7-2	CASSSRTGGRYEQYF